This passage covers 22 T cell receptor beta chains from one sample sequenced in a study of response to subunit inactivated influenza vaccine. TCRdb analysed the RT-PCR reads with MiXCR anew, one entry per CDR3 protein. The repertoire has around 480,000 distinct CDR3 sequences, roughly 9.8% of them found once; the top ten carry around 12%. The specimen comprised PBMCs from blood, sampled about 6 weeks after vaccination. These receptors were obtained from a man between 45 and 60 years old who received an inactivated influenza vaccine.

This clonotype turned up a few times. The rearrangement joins TRBV12-3 or TRBV12-4 to TRBJ2-5, with 8 positions matching TRBD2. V shed 6 bases and J 5 bases; nucleotides not matched to a gene: 11. There are 15 residues in the CDR3. The CDR3 spells CASRHLGRGGETQYF. CDR3 nucleotides: TGTGCCAGCAGACACCTCGGACGGGGGGGGGAGACCCAGTACTTC.

This clonotype has more than one count but fewer than ten. V usage is TRBV11-2 and J usage is TRBJ2-7; 7 nucleotides agree with TRBD1. CDR1 and CDR2 from the germline V gene are SGHAT and FQNNGV. Trimming took 0 bases from V and 3 from J; bases not matched to a gene: 5. This CDR3 contains 15 residues. The CDR3 coding sequence is TGTGCCAGCAGCTTAGACAGGGGGTCCGTCTACGAGCAGTACTTC. This codes for CASSLDRGSVYEQYF. The variable domain in full, completed from reference TRBV11-2 and TRBJ2-7, reads EAGVAQSPRYKIIEKRQSVAFWCNPISGHATLYWYQQILGQGPKLLIQFQNNGVVDDSQLPKDRFSAERLKGVDSTLKIQPAKLEDSAVYLCASSLDRGSVYEQYFGPGTRLTVT.

The chain couples TRBV20-1 to TRBJ2-5, with D possibly TRBD1 on 6 matching bases. There are 13 residues in the CDR3. V lost 2 bases and J lost 4, with 11 bases in between. The V gene's germline CDR1 is DFQATT and CDR2 SNEGSKA (reference sequence). The CDR3 DNA is TGCAGTGCTAGATTGACAGGAGGAGAGACCCAGTACTTC. The encoded protein is CSARLTGGETQYF.

This clonotype was seen a few times. This chain joins TRBV4-3 and TRBJ2-7, with 8 positions matching TRBD1. J lost 3 bases, V lost 0 bases, and 4 bases had no gene match. The CDR3 length is 15 residues. Germline lookup yields CDR1 LGHNA and CDR2 YSLEER. CDR3 DNA sequence: TGCGCCAGCAGCCAAGATGACGGACAGGGCTACGAGCAGTACTTC. This translates into CASSQDDGQGYEQYF.

The chain combines TRBV10-1 with TRBJ2-1; no firm D call. V lost 8 bases to trimming and J lost 9 bases, with 11 bases between them. The CDR3 length is 11 residues. CDR1 WNHNN and CDR2 SYGVQD come from the germline V gene (reference sequence). CDR3 region: CASGLLGEQFF. The CDR3 DNA reads TGCGCCAGCGGTCTTCTGGGTGAGCAGTTCTTC.

The chain is built from TRBV4-3 and TRBJ1-1; D unclear. This CDR3 has 17 amino acids. Trimming took off 0 bases at V and 0 bases at J, with 14 bases between the two ends. CDR1 and CDR2 (germline): LGHNA, YSLEER. The CDR3 loop reads CASSQDYPGRMNTEAFF. The CDR3 region has the DNA TGCGCCAGCAGCCAAGATTACCCCGGTAGGATGAACACTGAAGCTTTCTTT.

This clonotype was counted between two and nine times. This chain joins TRBV6-2 or TRBV6-3 and TRBJ2-7; TRBD1 agrees at 7 bases. Trimming took 10 bases from V and 9 from J; bases not matched to a gene: 18. This CDR3 has 14 residues. Germline loops: CDR1 MNHEY, CDR2 SVGEGT. The CDR3 protein is CATAPGDSGRPQYF. The CDR3 DNA reads TGTGCCACCGCACCTGGGGACAGCGGACGACCGCAGTACTTC.

The CDR3 DNA follows: TGTGCCAGCAGTTTACGGGCGAGCGGGAAGAGCACAGATACGCAGTATTTT. Its protein product is CASSLRASGKSTDTQYF. The V call is TRBV28, the J call TRBJ2-3, with 7 positions matching TRBD2. The trim removed 2 bases at V and 0 bases at J, leaving 8 bases unmatched. CDR1 MDHEN and CDR2 SYDVKM come from the germline V gene. The CDR3 totals 17 residues.

V usage is TRBV10-3 and J usage is TRBJ2-3; perhaps TRBD1 as D (6 bases). This CDR3 region has 13 residues. Germline V gene sequence: CDR1 ENHRY, CDR2 SYGVKD. CDR3: CTTGTRSTDTQYF. The CDR3 nucleotides read TGTACCACCGGGACAAGGAGCACAGATACGCAGTATTTT.

This clonotype was picked up a small number of times. The chain has TRBV7-8 and TRBJ2-2, with 13 bases fitting TRBD2. In germline, CDR1 is SGHVS, CDR2 FQNEAQ. This CDR3 has 19 amino acids. Germline trimming cut 3 bases from V and 0 bases from J; bases unmatched to any gene: 7. The CDR3 here is CASSFPRTSGGSNTGELFF. The CDR3 DNA reads TGTGCCAGCAGCTTCCCCCGGACTAGCGGGGGCTCGAACACCGGGGAGCTGTTTTTT.

The V gene is TRBV12-3 or TRBV12-4, the J gene TRBJ2-7, with D possibly matching TRBD2 (7 bases). V lost 8 bases, J lost 2 bases, and 16 bases lay in between. The CDR3 runs 14 residues. This CDR3 is CASRWEGHPYEQYF. The CDR3 nucleotides are TGTGCCAGCCGCTGGGAGGGACACCCCTACGAGCAGTACTTC.

This clonotype was counted between two and nine times. V and J are TRBV6-1 and TRBJ1-2, with 11 bases identical to TRBD1. The V gene's germline CDR1 is MNHNS and CDR2 SASEGT. V trimming: 6 bases; J trimming: 4 bases; junction bases outside the gene matches: 4. CDR3 length: 14 amino acids. CDR3 amino acids: CASRRTGGSYGYTF. The CDR3 bases are TGTGCCAGCAGGCGGACAGGGGGCAGCTATGGCTACACCTTC.

This clonotype was found a few times. The chain employs TRBV7-9 and TRBJ2-1, with TRBD2 identical over 9 bases. The CDR3 extends over 17 amino acids. Per germline, CDR1 SEHNR and CDR2 FQNEAQ (reference sequence). The V gene end was trimmed by 4 bases and the J gene end by 7 bases; junction bases not matched to a gene: 14. CDR3 nucleotide sequence: TGTGCCAGCAGCTCCCCCCCAACTAGCGGGTTTGGGAATGAGCAGTTCTTC. Encoded protein: CASSSPPTSGFGNEQFF.

This clonotype was observed a single time. The chain links TRBV10-3 to TRBJ2-3, with a tentative D call TRBD2 (6 bases). The germline V and J ends were trimmed by 11 bases and 0 bases, with 15 bases remaining between them. Germline loops: CDR1 ENHRY, CDR2 SYGVKD. The CDR3 sequence is 14 residues long. The CDR3 DNA reads TGTGCCGTTAGCGCCGGGACTAGCACAGATACGCAGTATTTT. Encoded protein: CAVSAGTSTDTQYF.

This clonotype was seen a few times. This may be a read error: a much more frequent sequence differs by one nucleotide. This chain joins TRBV3-1 and TRBJ1-1, with D maybe TRBD1 (6 bases). The germline gives CDR1 LGHDT, CDR2 YNNKEL (reference sequence). This CDR3 contains 14 residues. With 5 bases removed from V and 0 bases from J, the gap between germline ends came to 10 bases. The CDR3: CASSSGQVNTEAFF. CDR3 in DNA: TGTGCCAGCAGCTCGGGACAAGTGAACACTGAAGCTTTCTTT.

This clonotype was recorded a few times. The rearrangement joins TRBV12-3 or TRBV12-4 to TRBJ1-6; the D is unclear. The CDR3 spans 13 residues. V dropped 8 bases and J dropped 14 bases, with 19 bases sitting between them. The CDR3 nucleotides are TGTGCCAGCTGGCGAGATCTTTTCGGGTCCCTCCACTTT. Translated: CASWRDLFGSLHF.

This clonotype was seen many times. V is TRBV6-1 and J is TRBJ2-7; D uncertain. This CDR3 has 16 amino acids. Germline V gene data show CDR1 as MNHNS and CDR2 as SASEGT. V lost 4 bases, J lost 4 bases, and 20 bases lay in between. The CDR3 bases are TGTGCCAGCAGTGGAGAAAACAGCGAGTTCTATTACGAGCAGTACTTC. This translates into CASSGENSEFYYEQYF.

In this sample, this clonotype turned up a few times. The chain combines TRBV12-3 or TRBV12-4 with TRBJ1-2, with a tentative D call TRBD1 (6 bases). V was pared by 2 bases and J by 3 bases, with 16 bases between. The CDR3 consists of 16 residues. The CDR3 sequence: CASSLTVRQEYYGYTF. As DNA, the CDR3 is TGTGCCAGCAGTTTAACCGTCCGACAGGAGTACTATGGCTACACCTTC.

This clonotype was found many times. In DNA form, the CDR3 reads TGTGCCAGCAGCCCACGACAGGGAGCAACTAATGAAAAACTGTTTTTT. Its protein product is CASSPRQGATNEKLFF. The V gene is TRBV7-2, the J gene TRBJ1-4; 7 bases line up with TRBD1. V lost 5 bases to trimming and J lost 0 bases; unmatched junction nucleotides: 6. Germline CDR1 SGHTA, CDR2 FQGNSA. The CDR3 is made up of 16 amino acids. Complete variable domain (other parts from reference TRBV7-2 and TRBJ1-4): GAGVSQSPSNKVTEKGKDVELRCDPISGHTALYWYRQSLGQGLEFLIYFQGNSAPDKSGLPSDRFSAERTGGSVSTLTIQRTQQEDSAVYLCASSPRQGATNEKLFFGSGTQLSVL.

This clonotype was seen at least ten times. This chain joins TRBV28 and TRBJ2-1; 7 bases are a match to TRBD1. V lost 5 bases, J lost 4 bases, and 8 bases stayed unmatched. The germline gives CDR1 MDHEN, CDR2 SYDVKM. The CDR3 totals 15 residues. DNA of the CDR3: TGTGCCAGCAGTCCGTCCGGGACAGCTTACAATGAGCAGTTCTTC. The encoded protein is CASSPSGTAYNEQFF. Full variable domain (missing parts from reference TRBV28 and TRBJ2-1): DVKVTQSSRYLVKRTGEKVFLECVQDMDHENMFWYRQDPGLGLRLIYFSYDVKMKEKGDIPEGYSVSREKKERFSLILESASTNQTSMYLCASSPSGTAYNEQFFGPGTRLTVL.

The chain combines TRBV7-9 with TRBJ2-2; D remains unclear. V was trimmed by 5 bases and J by 4 bases, leaving 11 bases between them. CDR1 is SEHNR and CDR2 is FQNEAQ in the germline V gene (reference sequence). This CDR3 contains 14 residues. The CDR3: CASSTRTGTGELFF. CDR3 nucleotide sequence: TGTGCCAGCAGCACACGGACGGGCACCGGGGAGCTGTTTTTT.

This clonotype was observed a handful of times. The V gene is TRBV7-9, the J gene TRBJ1-1, with 10 bases aligning to TRBD1. The CDR3 consists of 15 residues. The V gene end was trimmed by 6 bases and the J gene end by 0 bases; junction bases not matched to a gene: 4. Germline CDR1 is SEHNR and CDR2 is FQNEAQ (reference sequence). DNA of the CDR3: TGTGCCAGCAGGTGGGACAGGGGATTGAACACTGAAGCTTTCTTT. Translated: CASRWDRGLNTEAFF.